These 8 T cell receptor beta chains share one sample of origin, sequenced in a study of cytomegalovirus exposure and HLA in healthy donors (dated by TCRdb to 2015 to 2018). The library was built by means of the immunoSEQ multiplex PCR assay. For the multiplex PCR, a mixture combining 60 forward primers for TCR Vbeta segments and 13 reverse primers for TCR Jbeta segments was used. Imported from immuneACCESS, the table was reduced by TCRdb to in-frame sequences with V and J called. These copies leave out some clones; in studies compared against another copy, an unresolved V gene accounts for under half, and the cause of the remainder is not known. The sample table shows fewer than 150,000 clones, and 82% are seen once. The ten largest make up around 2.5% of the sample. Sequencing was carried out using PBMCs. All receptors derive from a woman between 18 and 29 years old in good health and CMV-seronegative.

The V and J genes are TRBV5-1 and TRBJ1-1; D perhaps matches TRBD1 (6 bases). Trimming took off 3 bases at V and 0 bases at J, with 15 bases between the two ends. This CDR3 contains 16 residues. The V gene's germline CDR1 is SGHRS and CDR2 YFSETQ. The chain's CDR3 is CASSWTGGGMNTEAFF. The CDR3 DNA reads TGCGCCAGCAGCTGGACGGGAGGGGGTATGAACACTGAAGCTTTCTTT. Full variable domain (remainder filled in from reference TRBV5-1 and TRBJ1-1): KAGVTQTPRYLIKTRGQQVTLSCSPISGHRSVSWYQQTPGQGLQFLFEYFSETQRNKGNFPGRFSGRQFSNSRSEMNVSTLELGDSALYLCASSWTGGGMNTEAFFGQGTRLTVV.

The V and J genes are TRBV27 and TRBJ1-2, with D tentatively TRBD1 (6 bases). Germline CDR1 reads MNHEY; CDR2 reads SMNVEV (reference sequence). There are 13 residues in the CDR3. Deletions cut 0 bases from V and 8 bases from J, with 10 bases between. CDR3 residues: CASSLSTGWGYTF. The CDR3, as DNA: TGTGCCAGCAGTTTATCGACAGGATGGGGCTACACCTTC.

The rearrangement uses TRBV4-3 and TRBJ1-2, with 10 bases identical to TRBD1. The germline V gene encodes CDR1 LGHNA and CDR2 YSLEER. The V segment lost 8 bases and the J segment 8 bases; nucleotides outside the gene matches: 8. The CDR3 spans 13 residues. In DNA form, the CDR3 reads TGCGCCAGCCGCCGGACAGGGGGGGAAGGCTACACCTTC. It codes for CASRRTGGEGYTF.

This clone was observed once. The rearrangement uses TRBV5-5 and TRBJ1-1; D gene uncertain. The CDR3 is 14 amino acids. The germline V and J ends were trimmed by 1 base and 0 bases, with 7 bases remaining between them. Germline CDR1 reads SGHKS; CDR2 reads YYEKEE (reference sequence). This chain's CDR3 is CASSLTIVNTEAFF. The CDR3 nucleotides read TGTGCCAGCAGCTTGACTATAGTGAACACTGAAGCTTTCTTT.

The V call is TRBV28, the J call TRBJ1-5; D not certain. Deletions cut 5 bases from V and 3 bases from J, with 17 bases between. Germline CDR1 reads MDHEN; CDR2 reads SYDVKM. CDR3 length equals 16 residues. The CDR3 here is CASSPLGLEFNQPQHF. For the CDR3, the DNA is TGTGCCAGCAGTCCTCTAGGACTCGAATTCAATCAGCCCCAGCATTTT.

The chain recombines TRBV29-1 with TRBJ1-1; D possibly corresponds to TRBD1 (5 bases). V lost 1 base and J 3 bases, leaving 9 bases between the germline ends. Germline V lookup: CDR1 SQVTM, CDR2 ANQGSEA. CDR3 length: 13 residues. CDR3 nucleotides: TGCAGCGTTGAAGTGTCCAGGGACACTGAAGCTTTCTTT. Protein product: CSVEVSRDTEAFF.

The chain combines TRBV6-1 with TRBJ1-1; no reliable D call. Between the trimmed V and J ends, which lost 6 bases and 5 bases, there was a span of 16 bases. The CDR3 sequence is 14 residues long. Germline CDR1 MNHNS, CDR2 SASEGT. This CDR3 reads CASRGSRGGTEAFF. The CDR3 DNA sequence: TGTGCCAGCAGAGGTAGCCGGGGAGGAACTGAAGCTTTCTTT.

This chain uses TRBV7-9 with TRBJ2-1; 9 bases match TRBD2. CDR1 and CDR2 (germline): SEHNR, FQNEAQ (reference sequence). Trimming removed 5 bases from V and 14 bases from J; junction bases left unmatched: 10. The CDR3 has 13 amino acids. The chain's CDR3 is CASSLLAGDKEFF. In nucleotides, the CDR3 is TGTGCCAGCAGCCTATTAGCGGGAGATAAGGAGTTCTTC.